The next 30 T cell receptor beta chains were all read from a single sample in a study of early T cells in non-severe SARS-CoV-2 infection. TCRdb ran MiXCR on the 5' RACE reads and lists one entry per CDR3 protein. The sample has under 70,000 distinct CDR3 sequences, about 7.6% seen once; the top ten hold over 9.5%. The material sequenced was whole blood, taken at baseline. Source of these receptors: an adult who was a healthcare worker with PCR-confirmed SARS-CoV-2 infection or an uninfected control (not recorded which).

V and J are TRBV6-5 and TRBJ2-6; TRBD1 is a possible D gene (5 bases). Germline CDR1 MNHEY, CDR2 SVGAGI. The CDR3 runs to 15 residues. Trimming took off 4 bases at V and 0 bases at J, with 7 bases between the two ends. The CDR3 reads CASSFRDSGANVLTF. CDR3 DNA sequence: TGTGCCAGCAGTTTCAGGGACTCTGGGGCCAACGTCCTGACTTTC.

As DNA, the CDR3 is TGTGCCAGCAGTACCACAGGGGAGAACACCGGGGAGCTGTTTTTT. It is translated as CASSTTGENTGELFF. This chain connects TRBV12-3 or TRBV12-4 to TRBJ2-2; 7 bases agree with TRBD1. Trimming removed 5 bases from V and 1 base from J; junction bases left unmatched: 4. The CDR3 loop spans 15 amino acids.

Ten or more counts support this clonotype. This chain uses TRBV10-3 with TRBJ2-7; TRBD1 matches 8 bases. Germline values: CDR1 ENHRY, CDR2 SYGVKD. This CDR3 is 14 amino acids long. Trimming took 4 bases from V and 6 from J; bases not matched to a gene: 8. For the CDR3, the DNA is TGTGCCATCAGTGTTTCTGGGACAGGTGGCGAGCAGTACTTC. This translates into CAISVSGTGGEQYF.

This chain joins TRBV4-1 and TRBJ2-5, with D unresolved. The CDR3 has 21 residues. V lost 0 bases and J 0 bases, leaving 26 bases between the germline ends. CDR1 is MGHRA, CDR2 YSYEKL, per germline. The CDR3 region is CASSQESADLHDRSHQETQYF. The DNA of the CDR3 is TGCGCCAGCAGCCAAGAGTCCGCGGACCTTCACGATCGGTCACACCAAGAGACCCAGTACTTC.

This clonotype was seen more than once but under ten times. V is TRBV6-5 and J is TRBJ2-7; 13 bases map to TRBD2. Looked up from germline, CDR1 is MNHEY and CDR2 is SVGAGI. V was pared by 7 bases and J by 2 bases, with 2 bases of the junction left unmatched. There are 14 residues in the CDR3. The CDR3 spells CASMGLAGPYEQYF. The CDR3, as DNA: TGTGCCAGCATGGGACTAGCGGGACCCTACGAGCAGTACTTC.

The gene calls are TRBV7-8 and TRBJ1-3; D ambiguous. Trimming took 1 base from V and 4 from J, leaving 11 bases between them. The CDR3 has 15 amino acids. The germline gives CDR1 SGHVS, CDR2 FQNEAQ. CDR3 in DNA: TGTGCCAGCAGCTTAGTACGGGTGTCAGGAAACACCATATATTTT. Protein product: CASSLVRVSGNTIYF.

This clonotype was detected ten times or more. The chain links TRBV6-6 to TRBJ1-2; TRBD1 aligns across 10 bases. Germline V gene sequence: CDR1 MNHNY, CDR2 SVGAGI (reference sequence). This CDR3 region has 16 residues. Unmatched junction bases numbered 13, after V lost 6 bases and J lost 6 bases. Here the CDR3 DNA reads TGTGCCAGCAGGTTTAAGGACAGGGGGTTAAAGGATGGCTACACCTTC. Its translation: CASRFKDRGLKDGYTF.

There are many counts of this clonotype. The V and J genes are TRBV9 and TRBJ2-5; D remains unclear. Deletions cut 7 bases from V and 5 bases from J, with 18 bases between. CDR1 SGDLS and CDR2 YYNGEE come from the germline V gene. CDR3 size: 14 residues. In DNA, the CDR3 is TGTGCCAGCTCCTTTCAGTCCTTTGACGAGACCCAGTACTTC. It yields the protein CASSFQSFDETQYF.

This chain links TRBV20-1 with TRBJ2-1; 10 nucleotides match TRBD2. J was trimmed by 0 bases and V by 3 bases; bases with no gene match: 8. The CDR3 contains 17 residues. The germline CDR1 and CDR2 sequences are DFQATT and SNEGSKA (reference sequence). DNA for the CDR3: TGCAGTGCTAGGCCTCCGGGACTAGCGAGCTCCTACAATGAGCAGTTCTTC. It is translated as CSARPPGLASSYNEQFF.

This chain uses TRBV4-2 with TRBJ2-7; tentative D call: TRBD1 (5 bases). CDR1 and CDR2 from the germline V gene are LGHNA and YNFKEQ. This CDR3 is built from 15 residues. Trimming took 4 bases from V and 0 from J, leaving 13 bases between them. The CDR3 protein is CASSLTPDNSYEQYF. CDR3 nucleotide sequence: TGTGCCAGCAGCCTTACCCCGGACAACTCCTACGAGCAGTACTTC.

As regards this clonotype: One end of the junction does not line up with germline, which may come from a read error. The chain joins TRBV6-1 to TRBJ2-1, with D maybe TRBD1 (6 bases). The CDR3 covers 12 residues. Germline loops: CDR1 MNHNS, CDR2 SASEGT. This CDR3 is CASSEGGIEQFF. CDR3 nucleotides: TGTGCCAGCAGCGAAGGGGGAATTGAGCAGTTCTTC.

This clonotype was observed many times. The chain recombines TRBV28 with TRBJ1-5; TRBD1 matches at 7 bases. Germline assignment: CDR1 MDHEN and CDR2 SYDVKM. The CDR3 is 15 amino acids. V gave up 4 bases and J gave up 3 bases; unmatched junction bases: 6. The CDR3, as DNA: TGTGCCAGCAGTTGGCAGGGGGTAACCAATCAGCCCCAGCATTTT. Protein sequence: CASSWQGVTNQPQHF.

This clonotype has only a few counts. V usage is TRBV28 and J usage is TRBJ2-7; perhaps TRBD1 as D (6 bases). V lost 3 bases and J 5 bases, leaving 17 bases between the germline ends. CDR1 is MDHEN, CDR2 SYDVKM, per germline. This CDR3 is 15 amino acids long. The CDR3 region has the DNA TGTGCCAGCAGTTTTTTATGGGGGCCATTCCACGAGCAGTACTTC. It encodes CASSFLWGPFHEQYF. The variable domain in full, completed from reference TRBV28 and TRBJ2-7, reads DVKVTQSSRYLVKRTGEKVFLECVQDMDHENMFWYRQDPGLGLRLIYFSYDVKMKEKGDIPEGYSVSREKKERFSLILESASTNQTSMYLCASSFLWGPFHEQYFGPGTRLTVT.

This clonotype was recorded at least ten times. The CDR3 spells CASRPGQGFGGNTGELFF. CDR3 nucleotide sequence: TGTGCCAGTAGACCGGGACAGGGGTTTGGCGGGAACACCGGGGAGCTGTTTTTT. This rearrangement joins TRBV19 to TRBJ2-2; 10 positions agree with TRBD1. The germline CDR1 and CDR2 sequences are LNHDA and SQIVND (reference sequence). Germline trimming cut 6 bases from V and 1 base from J; bases unmatched to any gene: 11. This CDR3 spans 18 amino acids. The full variable domain, in which reference TRBV19 and TRBJ2-2 provide the parts outside the CDR3, is DGGITQSPKYLFRKEGQNVTLSCEQNLNHDAMYWYRQDPGQGLRLIYYSQIVNDFQKGDIAEGYSVSREKKESFPLTVTSAQKNPTAFYLCASRPGQGFGGNTGELFFGEGSRLTVL.

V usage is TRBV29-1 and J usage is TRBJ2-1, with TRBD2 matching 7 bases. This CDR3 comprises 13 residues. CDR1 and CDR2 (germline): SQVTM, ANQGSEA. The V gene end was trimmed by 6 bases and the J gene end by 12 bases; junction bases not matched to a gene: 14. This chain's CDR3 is CSVRGSGLTGQFF. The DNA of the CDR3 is TGCAGCGTCCGGGGTAGCGGGTTGACGGGGCAGTTCTTC.

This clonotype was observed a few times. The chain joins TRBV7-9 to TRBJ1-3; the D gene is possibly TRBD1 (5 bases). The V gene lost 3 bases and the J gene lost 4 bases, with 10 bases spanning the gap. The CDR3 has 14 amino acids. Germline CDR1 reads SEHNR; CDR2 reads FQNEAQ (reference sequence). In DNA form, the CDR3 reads TGTGCCAGCAGCTTTTCGACAGACGGAAACACCATATATTTT. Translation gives CASSFSTDGNTIYF.

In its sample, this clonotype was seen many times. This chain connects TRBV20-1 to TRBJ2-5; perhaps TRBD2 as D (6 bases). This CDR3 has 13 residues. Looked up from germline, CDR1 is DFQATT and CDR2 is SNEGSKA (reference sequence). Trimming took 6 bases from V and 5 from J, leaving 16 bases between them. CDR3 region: CSAKTGTAETQYF. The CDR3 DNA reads TGCAGTGCCAAGACGGGGACTGCGGAGACCCAGTACTTC.

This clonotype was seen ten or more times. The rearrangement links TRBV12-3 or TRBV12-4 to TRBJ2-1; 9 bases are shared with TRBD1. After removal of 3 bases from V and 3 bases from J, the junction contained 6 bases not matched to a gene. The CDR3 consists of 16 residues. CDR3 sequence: CASSFTGTGNYNEQFF. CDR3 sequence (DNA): TGTGCCAGCAGTTTCACCGGGACAGGGAACTACAATGAGCAGTTCTTC.

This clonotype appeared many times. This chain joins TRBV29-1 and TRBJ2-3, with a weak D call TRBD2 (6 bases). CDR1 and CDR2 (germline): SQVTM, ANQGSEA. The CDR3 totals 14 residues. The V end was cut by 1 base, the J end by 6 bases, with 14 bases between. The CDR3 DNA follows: TGCAGCGTTGAAGTCGGCGGGAAGATCGATACGCAGTATTTT. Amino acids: CSVEVGGKIDTQYF.

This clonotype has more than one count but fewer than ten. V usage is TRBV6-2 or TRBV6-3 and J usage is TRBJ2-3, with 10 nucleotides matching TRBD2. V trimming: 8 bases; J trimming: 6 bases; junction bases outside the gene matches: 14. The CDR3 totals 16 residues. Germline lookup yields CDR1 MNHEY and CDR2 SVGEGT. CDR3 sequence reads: CASHSLAGAFGDTQYF. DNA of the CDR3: TGTGCCAGCCATTCCCTAGCGGGAGCGTTCGGGGATACGCAGTATTTT.

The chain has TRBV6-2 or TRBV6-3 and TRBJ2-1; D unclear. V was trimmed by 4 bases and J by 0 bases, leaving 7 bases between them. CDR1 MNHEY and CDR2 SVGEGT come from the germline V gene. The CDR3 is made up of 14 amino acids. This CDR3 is CASSWSSSYNEQFF. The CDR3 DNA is TGTGCCAGCAGTTGGTCCAGCTCCTACAATGAGCAGTTCTTC.

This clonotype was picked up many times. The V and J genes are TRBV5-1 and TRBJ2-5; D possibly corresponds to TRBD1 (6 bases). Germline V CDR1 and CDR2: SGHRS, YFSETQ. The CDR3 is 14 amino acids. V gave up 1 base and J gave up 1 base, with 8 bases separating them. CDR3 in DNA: TGCGCCAGCAGCTTGTGGGGGCTCCAAGAGACCCAGTACTTC. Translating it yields CASSLWGLQETQYF.

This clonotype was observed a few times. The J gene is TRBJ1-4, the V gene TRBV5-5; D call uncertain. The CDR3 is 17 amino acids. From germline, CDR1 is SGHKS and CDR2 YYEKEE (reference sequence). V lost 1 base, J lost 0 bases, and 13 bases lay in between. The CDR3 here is CASSLRSMGTTNEKLFF. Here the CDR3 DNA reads TGTGCCAGCAGCTTGAGGTCTATGGGGACAACTAATGAAAAACTGTTTTTT.

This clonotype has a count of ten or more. The CDR3: CSVDLGGFETQYF. DNA for the CDR3: TGCAGCGTTGATCTTGGGGGTTTCGAGACCCAGTACTTC. The chain links TRBV29-1 to TRBJ2-5; D may correspond to TRBD1 or TRBD2 (5 bases each). The CDR3 has 13 amino acids. CDR1 is SQVTM, CDR2 ANQGSEA, per germline. The V end lost 3 bases, the J end lost 5 bases, and 13 bases lay between the germline ends.

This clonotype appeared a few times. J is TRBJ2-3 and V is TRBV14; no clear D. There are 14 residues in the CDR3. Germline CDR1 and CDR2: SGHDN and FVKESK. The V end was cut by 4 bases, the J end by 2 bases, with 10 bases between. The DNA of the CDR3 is TGTGCCAGCAGCCCTACCGGGTTCACAGATACGCAGTATTTT. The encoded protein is CASSPTGFTDTQYF.

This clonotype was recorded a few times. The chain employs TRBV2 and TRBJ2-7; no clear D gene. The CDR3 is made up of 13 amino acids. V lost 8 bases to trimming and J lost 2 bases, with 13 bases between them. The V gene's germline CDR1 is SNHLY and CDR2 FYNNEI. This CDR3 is CASRRDSTYEQYF. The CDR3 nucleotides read TGTGCCAGCCGTCGCGACTCCACCTACGAGCAGTACTTC.

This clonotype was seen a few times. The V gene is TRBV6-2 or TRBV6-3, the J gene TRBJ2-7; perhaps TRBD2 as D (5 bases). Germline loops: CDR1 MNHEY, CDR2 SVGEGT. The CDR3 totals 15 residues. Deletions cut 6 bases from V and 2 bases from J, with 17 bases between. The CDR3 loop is CASRSSGRPPYEQYF. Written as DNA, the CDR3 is TGTGCCAGCAGATCAAGCGGCAGGCCCCCCTACGAGCAGTACTTC.

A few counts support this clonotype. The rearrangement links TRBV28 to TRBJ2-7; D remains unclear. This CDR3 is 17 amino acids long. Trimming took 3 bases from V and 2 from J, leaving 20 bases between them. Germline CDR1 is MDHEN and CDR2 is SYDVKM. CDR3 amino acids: CASSFLGQAYYPYEQYF. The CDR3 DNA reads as TGTGCCAGCAGTTTCCTTGGGCAGGCCTACTATCCCTACGAGCAGTACTTC.

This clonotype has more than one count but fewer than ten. In nucleotides, the CDR3 is TGCAGTGCCAGGCTACAGGAGAACACTGAAGCTTTCTTT. It codes for CSARLQENTEAFF. This rearrangement joins TRBV20-1 to TRBJ1-1; D possibly corresponds to TRBD1 (5 bases). This CDR3 has 13 amino acids. CDR1 and CDR2 (germline): DFQATT, SNEGSKA (reference sequence). V dropped 6 bases and J dropped 1 base, with 12 bases sitting between them.

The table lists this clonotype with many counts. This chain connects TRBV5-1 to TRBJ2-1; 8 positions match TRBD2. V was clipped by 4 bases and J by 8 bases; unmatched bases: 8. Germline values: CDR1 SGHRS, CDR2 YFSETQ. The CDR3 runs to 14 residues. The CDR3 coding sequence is TGCGCCAGCAGCCAAGAAGGACTAGCCGATGAGCAGTTCTTC. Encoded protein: CASSQEGLADEQFF. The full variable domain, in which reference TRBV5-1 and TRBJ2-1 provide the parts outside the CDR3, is KAGVTQTPRYLIKTRGQQVTLSCSPISGHRSVSWYQQTPGQGLQFLFEYFSETQRNKGNFPGRFSGRQFSNSRSEMNVSTLELGDSALYLCASSQEGLADEQFFGPGTRLTVL.